This TCR beta chain came from a study of blood T cells in healthy people across ages. Study as a whole: About one barcoded beta molecule was captured per two T cells (by template switching).

A few counts support this clonotype. V lost 6 bases to trimming and J lost 1 base, with 13 bases between them. Germline V lookup: CDR1 SQVTM, CDR2 ANQGSEA. The CDR3 runs to 14 residues. It was with a sample-barcoded 5' primer and a J-beta primer mix that a second PCR of about 6 to 11 cycles was run. TCRdb analysed the 5' RACE reads with MiXCR anew, one entry per CDR3 protein. Seen here are roughly 560,000 distinct CDR3 sequences, approximately 25% observed once, and the top ten hold 8.5% to 9.5%. This sample was also put to use in a study of T cells of mothers and their children. As reported in that work: Each mother yielded more than 9.5 million TCR beta CDR3 reads. Each child yielded some 3 million reads.

Sequencing was carried out using blood. The chain combines TRBV29-1 with TRBJ2-4, with D perhaps assigned TRBD1 or TRBD2 (6 bases each). The TCR was taken from a boy younger than 18 in good health. The CDR3: CSVFGGKAKNIQYF. For the CDR3, the DNA is TGCAGCGTGTTCGGGGGCAAGGCCAAAAACATTCAGTACTTC.